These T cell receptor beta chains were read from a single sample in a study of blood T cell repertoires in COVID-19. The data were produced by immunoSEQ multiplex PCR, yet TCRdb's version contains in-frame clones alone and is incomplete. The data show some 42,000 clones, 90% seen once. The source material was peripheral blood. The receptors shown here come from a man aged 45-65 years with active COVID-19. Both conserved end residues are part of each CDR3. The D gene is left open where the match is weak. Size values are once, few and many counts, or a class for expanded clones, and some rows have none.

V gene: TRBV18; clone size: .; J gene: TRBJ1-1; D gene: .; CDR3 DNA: TGTGCCAGCTCACCACTAAGACAGACAAATTCTGAAGCTTTCTTT; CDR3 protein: CASSPLRQTNSEAFF
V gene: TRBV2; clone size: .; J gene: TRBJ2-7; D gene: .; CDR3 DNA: TGTGCCAGCAGTGAAGTCCTCGAGCAGTACTTC; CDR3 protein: CASSEVLEQYF
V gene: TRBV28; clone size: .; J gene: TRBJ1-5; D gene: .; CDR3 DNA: TGTGCCAGCAGCGATCAGCCCCAGCATTTT; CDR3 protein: CASSDQPQHF
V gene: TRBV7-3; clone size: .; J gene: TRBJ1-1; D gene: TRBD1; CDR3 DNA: TGTGCCAGCAGCTCGATCCCGGGACAGATGAACACTGAAGCTTTCTTT; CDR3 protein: CASSSIPGQMNTEAFF
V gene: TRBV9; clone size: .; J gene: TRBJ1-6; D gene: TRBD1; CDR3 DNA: TGTGCCAGCAGCGTAGGGACAGGGGGCAGTTCACCCCTCCACTTT; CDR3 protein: CASSVGTGGSSPLHF
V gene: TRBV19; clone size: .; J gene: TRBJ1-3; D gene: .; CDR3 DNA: TGTGCCAGTAGTGGACAGACATCCTCTGGAAACACCATATATTTT; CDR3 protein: CASSGQTSSGNTIYF
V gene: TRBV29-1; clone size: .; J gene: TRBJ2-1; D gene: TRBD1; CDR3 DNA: TGCAGCGTTGAATTTGGACAGGGAGTCAATGAGCAGTTCTTC; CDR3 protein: CSVEFGQGVNEQFF
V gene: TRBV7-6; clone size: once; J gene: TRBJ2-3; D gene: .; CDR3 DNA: TGTGCCAGCAGCTTAGAGGCAGGGTCAGATACGCAGTATTTT; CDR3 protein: CASSLEAGSDTQYF
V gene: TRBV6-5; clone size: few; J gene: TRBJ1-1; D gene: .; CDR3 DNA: TGTGCCAGCATGGCAGGGAGGACTGAAGCTTTCTTT; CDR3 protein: CASMAGRTEAFF
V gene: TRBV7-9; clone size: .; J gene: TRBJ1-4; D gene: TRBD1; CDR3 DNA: TGTGCCAGCAGCTCGCCTGGACAGGAAAGGGCAACTAATGAAAAACTGTTTTTT; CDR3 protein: CASSSPGQERATNEKLFF
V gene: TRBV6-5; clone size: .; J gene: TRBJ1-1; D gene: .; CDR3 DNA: TGTGCCAGCAGTTACTCGATTTGGGTTAGCGGCACTGAAGCTTTCTTT; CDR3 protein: CASSYSIWVSGTEAFF
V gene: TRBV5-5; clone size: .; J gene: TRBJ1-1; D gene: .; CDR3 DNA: TGTGCCAGCAGCCGTCGTCCGGGGGATAACACTGAAGCTTTCTTT; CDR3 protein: CASSRRPGDNTEAFF
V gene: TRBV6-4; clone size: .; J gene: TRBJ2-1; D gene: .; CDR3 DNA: TGTGCCAGCAGTGAGGGACTCCGCCGAAGGGATGAGCAGTTCTTC; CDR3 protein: CASSEGLRRRDEQFF
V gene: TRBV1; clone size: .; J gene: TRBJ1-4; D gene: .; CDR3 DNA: TGCACCAGCAGCCAGAGTACAACTAATGAAAAACTGTTTTTT; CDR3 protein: CTSSQSTTNEKLFF
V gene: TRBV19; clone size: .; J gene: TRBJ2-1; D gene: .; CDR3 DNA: TGTGCCAGTAGACAGGGCAGGAGGTCCTACAATGAGCAGTTCTTC; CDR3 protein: CASRQGRRSYNEQFF
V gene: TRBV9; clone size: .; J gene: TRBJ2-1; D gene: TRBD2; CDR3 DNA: TGTGCCAGCAGCCCAAGCGGGGGAGCTGGTAATGAGCAGTTCTTC; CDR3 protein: CASSPSGGAGNEQFF
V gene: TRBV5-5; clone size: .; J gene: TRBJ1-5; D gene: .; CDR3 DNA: TGTGCCAGCAGCTTACAGGGATATAGCAATCAGCCCCAGCATTTT; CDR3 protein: CASSLQGYSNQPQHF
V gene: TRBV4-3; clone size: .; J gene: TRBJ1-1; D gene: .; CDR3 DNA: TGCGCCAGCAGCCAGGCGGGACCGAAGAACACTGAAGCTTTCTTT; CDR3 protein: CASSQAGPKNTEAFF
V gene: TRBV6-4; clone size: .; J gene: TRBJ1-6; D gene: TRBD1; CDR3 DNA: TGTGCCAGCAGTGAAGGGGGCGCGGAATCACCCCTCCACTTT; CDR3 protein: CASSEGGAESPLHF
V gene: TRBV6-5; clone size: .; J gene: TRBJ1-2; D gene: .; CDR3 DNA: TGTGCCAGCAGTTACTCGAACCCGGTCTCCCAGGTCTTC; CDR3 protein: CASSYSNPVSQVF
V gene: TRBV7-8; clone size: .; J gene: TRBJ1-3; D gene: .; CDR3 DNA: TGTGCCAGCAGCTTAAGCTTGGGGCAGGGGATCTCTGGAAACACCATATATTTT; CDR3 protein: CASSLSLGQGISGNTIYF
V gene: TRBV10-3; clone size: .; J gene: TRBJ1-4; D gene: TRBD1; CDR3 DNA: TGTGCCGCGGGGGGACAGGGGTCCCGAAAACTGTTTTTT; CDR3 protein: CAAGGQGSRKLFF
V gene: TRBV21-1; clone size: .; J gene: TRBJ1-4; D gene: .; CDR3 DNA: TGTGCCAGCAGCCCCTTTACAATAAAACTGTTTTTT; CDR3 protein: CASSPFTIKLFF
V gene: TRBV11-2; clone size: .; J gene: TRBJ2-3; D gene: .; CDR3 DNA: TGTGCCAGCAGCATCTACTCTGGTGGAGCCCTCACAGATACGCAGTATTTT; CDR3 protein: CASSIYSGGALTDTQYF